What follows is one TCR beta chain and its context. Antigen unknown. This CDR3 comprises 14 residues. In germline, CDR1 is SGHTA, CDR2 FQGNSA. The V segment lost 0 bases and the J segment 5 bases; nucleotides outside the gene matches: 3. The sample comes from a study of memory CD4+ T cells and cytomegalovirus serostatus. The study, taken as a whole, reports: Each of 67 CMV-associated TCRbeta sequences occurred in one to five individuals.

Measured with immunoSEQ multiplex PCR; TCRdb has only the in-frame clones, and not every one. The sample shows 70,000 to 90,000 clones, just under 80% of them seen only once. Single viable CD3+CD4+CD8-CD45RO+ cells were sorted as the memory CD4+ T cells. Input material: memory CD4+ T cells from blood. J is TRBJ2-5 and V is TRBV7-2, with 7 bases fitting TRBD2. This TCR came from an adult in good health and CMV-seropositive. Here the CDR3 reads CASSLAGGDETQYF. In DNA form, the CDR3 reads TGTGCCAGCAGCTTAGCGGGGGGGGATGAGACCCAGTACTTC.